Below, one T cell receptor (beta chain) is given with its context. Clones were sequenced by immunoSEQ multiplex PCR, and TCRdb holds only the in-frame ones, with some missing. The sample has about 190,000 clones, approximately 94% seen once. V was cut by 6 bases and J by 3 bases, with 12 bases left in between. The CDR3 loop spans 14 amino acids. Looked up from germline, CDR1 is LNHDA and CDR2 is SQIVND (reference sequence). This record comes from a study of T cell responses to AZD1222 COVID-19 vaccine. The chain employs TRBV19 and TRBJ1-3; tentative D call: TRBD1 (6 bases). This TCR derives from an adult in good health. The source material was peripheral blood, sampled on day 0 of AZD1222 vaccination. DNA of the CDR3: TGTGCCAGTAGCAAAGGGGGAATTGGAAACACCATATATTTT. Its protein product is CASSKGGIGNTIYF.